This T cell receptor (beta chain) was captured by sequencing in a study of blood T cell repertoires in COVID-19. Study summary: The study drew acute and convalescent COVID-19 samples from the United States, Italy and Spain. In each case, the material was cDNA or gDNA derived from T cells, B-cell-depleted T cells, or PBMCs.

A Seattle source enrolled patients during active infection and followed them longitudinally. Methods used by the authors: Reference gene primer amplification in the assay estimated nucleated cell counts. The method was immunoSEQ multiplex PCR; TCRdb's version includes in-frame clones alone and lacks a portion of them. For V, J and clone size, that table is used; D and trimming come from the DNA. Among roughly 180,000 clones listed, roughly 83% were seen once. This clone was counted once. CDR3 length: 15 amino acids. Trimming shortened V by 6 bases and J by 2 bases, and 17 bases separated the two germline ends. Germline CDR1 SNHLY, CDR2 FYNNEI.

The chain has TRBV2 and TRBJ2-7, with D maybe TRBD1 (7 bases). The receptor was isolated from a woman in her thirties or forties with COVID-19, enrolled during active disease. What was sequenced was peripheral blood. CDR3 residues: CASSLRETGPYEQYF. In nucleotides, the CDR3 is TGTGCCAGCAGCCTCCGGGAGACAGGGCCCTACGAGCAGTACTTC.